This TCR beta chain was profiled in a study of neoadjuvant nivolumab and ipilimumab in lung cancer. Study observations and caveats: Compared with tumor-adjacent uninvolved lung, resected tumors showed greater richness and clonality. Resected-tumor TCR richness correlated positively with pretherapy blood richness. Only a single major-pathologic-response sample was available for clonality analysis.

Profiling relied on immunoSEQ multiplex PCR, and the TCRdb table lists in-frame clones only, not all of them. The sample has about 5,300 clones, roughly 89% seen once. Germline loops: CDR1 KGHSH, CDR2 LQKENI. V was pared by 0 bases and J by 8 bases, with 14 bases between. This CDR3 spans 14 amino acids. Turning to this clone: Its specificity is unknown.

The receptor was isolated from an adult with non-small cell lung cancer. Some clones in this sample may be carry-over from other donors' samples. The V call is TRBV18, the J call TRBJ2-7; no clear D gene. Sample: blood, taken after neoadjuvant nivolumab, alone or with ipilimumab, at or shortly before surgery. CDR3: CASSPPKAATQQYF. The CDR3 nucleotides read TGTGCCAGCTCACCACCCAAGGCAGCTACACAGCAGTACTTC.